The sequence of this T cell receptor beta chain was determined in a study of T cell changes during pregnancy in multiple sclerosis (dated by TCRdb to between 2018 and 2021). General notes on the study: Changes in the T cell repertoire over the course of pregnancy were examined in this study in women with multiple sclerosis.

With regard to this clone: Its antigen has not been determined. No much larger clonotype is one base removed from it; base qualities were not supplied.

V and J are trimmed by 1 base and 1 base, and the gene matches miss 4 bases of the junction. Spanning cysteine to phenylalanine, the CDR3 consists of 16 amino acids. The only DNA kept is the CDR3, 48 bases in frame from the first base. According to the germline V gene, CDR1 reads MDHEN and CDR2 reads SYDVKM. Library preparation employed the immunoSEQ multiplex PCR assay. Here the immuneACCESS table is served through TCRdb, limited to in-frame sequences with V and J called. Missing clones are a known gap in these copies; in checked studies unresolved V genes cover under half, and the rest lacks a known reason. The sample table contains approximately 53,000 clones; only one count was recorded for 90% to 95% of them. Jointly, the top ten make up 0.35% to 0.45% of the sample.

The rearrangement joined TRBV28 to TRBJ1-3, with 7 bases in between that match TRBD1. This receptor was identified in a female donor with multiple sclerosis, enrolled in a pregnancy study. The sample was CD4+ T cells from peripheral blood mononuclear cells, taken before pregnancy. DNA sequence: TGTGCCAGCAGTTTATACGGGACAGCTTCTGGAAACACCATATATTTT. The encoded protein is CASSLYGTASGNTIYF.